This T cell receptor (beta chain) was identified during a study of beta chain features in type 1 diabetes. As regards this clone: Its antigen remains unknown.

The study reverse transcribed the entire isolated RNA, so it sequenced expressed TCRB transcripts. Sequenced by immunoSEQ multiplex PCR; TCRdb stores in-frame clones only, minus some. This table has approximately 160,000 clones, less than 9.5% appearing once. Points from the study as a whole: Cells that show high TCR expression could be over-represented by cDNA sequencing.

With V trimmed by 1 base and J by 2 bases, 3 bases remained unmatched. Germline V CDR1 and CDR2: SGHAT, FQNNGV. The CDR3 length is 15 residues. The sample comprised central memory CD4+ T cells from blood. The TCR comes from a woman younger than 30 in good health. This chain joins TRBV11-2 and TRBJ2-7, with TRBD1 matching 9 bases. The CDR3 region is CASSLGQGGPYEQYF. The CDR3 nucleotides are TGTGCCAGCAGCTTAGGACAGGGGGGACCCTACGAGCAGTACTTC.